This T cell receptor beta chain was recovered during a study of beta chain features in type 1 diabetes. Since all of the isolated RNA was reverse transcribed, expressed TCRB transcripts were what got sequenced. The table came from immunoSEQ multiplex PCR; TCRdb's copy has only in-frame clones and leaves some out. This table has about 340,000 clones, approximately 13% appearing once. General observations from the study: The study found moderately but significantly shorter TCRB CDR3s in all four CD4+ subsets of Type 1 diabetes patients.

The CDR3 totals 14 residues. Trimming removed 5 bases from V and 1 base from J, with 10 bases in between. Germline CDR1 is SGHAT and CDR2 is FQDESV (reference sequence). Details on this clone: Antigen unknown.

Sequencing was carried out using naive CD4+ T cells from blood. The receptor was derived from a woman aged 18-29 years with type 1 diabetes. This chain uses TRBV11-1 with TRBJ2-3; a possible D gene is TRBD2 (6 bases). CDR3 sequence reads: CASSPRRGTDTQYF. The CDR3 bases are TGTGCCAGCAGCCCCAGGAGGGGCACAGATACGCAGTATTTT.